Here is one T cell receptor beta chain with its context. Its specific antigen is unknown. Base qualities are not recorded, but no much larger clone differs from it by a single base. All donors were healthy Caucasians. Three pairs of female monozygotic twins, all aged 18 to 29 years, were included in the twin cohort. Peripheral blood mononuclear cells were used as the source from which RNA for TCR libraries was isolated. The library was made by 5' RACE. The reads were generated on an Illumina HiSeq 2000. Template switching introduced a universal primer binding site; the final cDNA contained a unique molecular identifier, enabling accurate counting of TCR cDNA molecules. Specific primers in the conserved constant-segment region were used to synthesize first-strand cDNA for TCR alpha and beta chains. To control for contamination, every cDNA library was double barcoded, receiving both a SMART-Mk sample barcode and Illumina barcodes. TruSeq adapter sequences and Illumina sample barcodes were added in two successive PCR steps. The Illumina HiSeq platform was used with custom primers to sequence TCR alpha and beta cDNA libraries. The study's processing was this. Raw reads were processed with MiGEC to extract unique molecular identifiers, and MiXCR was used to determine CDR3 positions. For each individual, recombination models were inferred using an EM algorithm with the repgenHMM and IGoR tools. Shared clonotype analysis was performed with the tcR package in R, normalizing sharing by the product of cloneset sizes. To study raw recombination free of thymic and clonal selection effects, out-of-frame nonproductive sequences were analyzed. TCRdb redid the processing of the public reads, applying fastp at Q25 and MiXCR, and retained in-frame beta chains. Every CDR3 protein is listed once, alongside the most common genes and DNA of its rows. Clone size and V and J calls follow TCRdb, not the original study. This sample has 600,000 to 800,000 distinct CDR3 sequences in its table, and less than 25% of those were observed once. Approximately 4.3% of the sample is in the top ten clones.

These data are taken from a study of identical twins (dated by TCRdb to about 2016). About the full investigation: To test whether fetal clonotypes persist, this study deep-sequenced TCR alpha and beta repertoires from monozygotic twins, from unrelated adults of various ages, and from cord blood. Replicate twin experiments were performed at different times using different library preparation protocols to rule out contamination.

The study at large found these results: The excess sharing between twins in beta out-of-frame sequences was weaker because fewer shared sequences reduced the signal-to-noise ratio. Fewer insertions were carried by abundant cord blood beta clonotypes, a similar but weaker trend appeared in young adult naive repertoires, and no such trend appeared in memory repertoires. In monozygotic twins, out-of-frame TCR alpha sharing was systematically underestimated by recombination models, although the models agreed with sharing between unrelated individuals. Invariant T cells such as MAIT and iNKT could partly confound zero-insertion analyses, though diverse VJ usage argued against this for most clonotypes. Conclusions relied on cross-sectional statistical analysis, since the same donors could not be followed over many years. Compared with coincidental sharing between unrelated individuals, out-of-frame TCR alpha sequences shared between twins showed an excess of sequences with low generation probability.

V gives up 10 bases and J gives up 7 bases, and the segment between their germline ends measures 7 bases. CDR1 is given as LNHDA and CDR2 as SQIVND, both from the germline V gene (reference sequence). From the cysteine up to the phenylalanine, the CDR3 has a length of 9 residues. Only the CDR3 portion is preserved as DNA: 27 bases, with reading frame beginning at the first base. The same sample was also used in a study of T cells expressing NK-cell markers. Drawing on the second study: TCR beta-chain repertoires were profiled in sorted CD3+CD56+NKG2C+, CD3+CD56+NKG2C- and CD3+CD56-NKG2C+ T-cell subsets from several donors. Among the eight sequenced donors, seven were HCMV-seropositive and one was HCMV-seronegative. In several experiments an anti-gammadeltaTCR antibody was added to restrict sorting to alphabetaTCR-expressing T cells. For six donors, the dominant CD3+CD56+NKG2C+ clonotypes were among the top 10 CD8+ clonotypes and accounted for roughly 1.0-7.5% of CD8+ T cells. Those dominant clonotypes were again the most abundant among CD3+CD56-NKG2C+ cells in several donors, at about 28.3-65%. Whether the expanded NKG2C-expressing T cell clones were specific for HCMV antigens remained unclear. Randomly selected healthy volunteers, three men and five women, were used as the eight sequenced donors. HCMV serostatus was determined by detecting HCMV-specific IgG in serum with a commercial ELISA kit. For a handful of donors, unsorted PBMC were also used to sequence bulk peripheral blood T-cell repertoires. MIGEC handled demultiplexing of the reads and grouping by UMI, while MiTCR was used to assemble and quantify clonotypes. To exclude erroneous sequences, only TCR cDNA sequences supported by at least two reads were retained. The tcR package was used for downstream repertoire analysis, and clonotypes were matched between fractions using CDR3 nucleotide sequence together with V segment. Antigen specificity was annotated against VDJdb with VDJmatch, allowing one amino acid substitution in CDR3.

The sequenced sample was PBMCs. In this chain, TRBV19 is recombined with TRBJ1-2, with an unclear D gene assignment. This clonotype was sampled from a woman aged 18 to 35 in good health. The DNA is as follows: TGTGCCAAACCGGCTGGCTACACCTTC. Its amino acids are CAKPAGYTF.